This TCR beta chain is from a study of T cell responses to AZD1222 COVID-19 vaccine (dated by TCRdb to the early 2020s). Some background on the complete study: TCR sequencing was performed for more than 230 trial participants, of whom roughly 200 were given two doses of AZD1222 and 26 were given two doses of MenACWY control vaccine. Enrollment into the trials was organized by age into subgroups of 18-55, 56-69 and 70-plus years, and those subgroups contained roughly 150, 30 and 60 TCR-sequenced participants, respectively. Points the paper makes about the study in general: The vaccine-associated CD4 TCRs covered the entire spike protein, and the dominant responses fell in regions 160-218 and 743-854. Only 5 to 7 AZD1222 recipients were SARS-CoV-2 seropositive at baseline, limiting conclusions about previously exposed vaccinees. In the small 56-69-year group, the increase in depth fell short of significance, most likely because of low power. Because no day 14 peak-response samples were available, the repertoires could be characterized only after the peak T cell response. After two AZD1222 doses, spike-specific TCR breadth and depth were significantly higher than at day 0 and than in MenACWY recipients. Epitopes outside the regions mutated in the B.1.351 and B.1.1.7 variants were reportedly recognized by nearly half of the unique spike-specific TCRs. Participants were mostly white British, with more females than males. The authors suggested clonal diversity may have been underestimated.

The CDR3 regions of human TCRbeta chains were analyzed by immunosequencing. The authors' pipeline ran thus. Repertoire TCRs were matched against a reference library of SARS-CoV-2-specific TCRs generated with the MIRA antigen-specificity platform. Breadth meant the fraction of unique TCRs that were SARS-CoV-2-associated, whereas depth meant the fraction of total T cells that were SARS-CoV-2-associated. Using the MIRA data, each spike-specific TCR was mapped to the spike region that the TCR reacts to and placed in a CD4 or CD8 class. Log10-transformed breadth and depth values were compared by one-way ANOVA with Sidak's multiple comparisons tests. Entries here come from immuneACCESS through TCRdb and include only in-frame sequences with V and J called. Some clones fail to appear in such tables; in the studies checked, an unresolved V gene covers under half of the shortfall, and the cause of the remainder is unknown. Clone size and V and J calls were adopted from that table, with D and trimming inferred from the DNA. Here the sample has 100,000 to 150,000 clones; more than 90% occur a single time. The ten largest account for 1% to 1.3% of the sample.

The germline V gene provides CDR1 SGHRS and CDR2 YFSETQ. Taken from cysteine to phenylalanine, the CDR3 has 14 residues. This entry keeps only the CDR3 DNA: 42 bases, framed from base 1. V was cut back by 0 bases and J by 2 bases, leaving a gap of 5 bases between them. Comments on this clone: Its antigen remains unidentified. Base qualities are not provided; no much larger clone lies one nucleotide away.

The label giving this sample's time point can be read as: about 28 days (+/-7) after the second vaccine dose. AZD1222 recipients given second doses at about 4 weeks or at about 12 weeks were pooled, since spike-specific TCR depth and breadth were not found to differ between the two schedules. The vaccinee samples were drawn from two UK trials, COV001 and COV002, one of which was a single-blind randomized controlled phase 2/3 trial testing AZD1222 (ChAdOx1 nCoV-19) in healthy adults. For TCRbeta chain sequencing, PBMC samples from trial participants were taken at day 0 and at day 28 after the second dose.

This receptor chain uses TRBV5-1 and TRBJ2-2; a confident D gene designation cannot be given. Source: peripheral blood, taken 28 days after the second AZD1222 dose. The receptor was isolated from an adult who received the AZD1222 COVID-19 vaccine. The bases are TGCGCCAGCAGCTTGGAGATAAACACCGGGGAGCTGTTTTTT. Its protein product is CASSLEINTGELFF.